The 20 T cell receptor beta chains reported below all come from one sample, sequenced in a study of shared clonotypes between healthy human individuals. The assay was immunoSEQ multiplex PCR, and TCRdb's table has in-frame clones only and misses some. The table records a few million clones, approximately 95% of them present only once. The sample comprised naive CD4+ T cells from PBMCs. Specified subset: CD45RA+ positively selected. The receptors were gathered from a man between 18 and 29 years old in good health. Some clones in this sample may be carry-over from other donors' samples.

This chain joins TRBV5-1 and TRBJ2-5, with 10 bases lining up with TRBD2. V lost 5 bases to trimming and J lost 2 bases; unmatched junction nucleotides: 12. The CDR3 covers 17 residues. Germline lookup yields CDR1 SGHRS and CDR2 YFSETQ. CDR3 bases: TGCGCCAGCAGAAGGGGGACTAGCGCTTATATGCAAGAGACCCAGTACTTC. This sequence encodes CASRRGTSAYMQETQYF.

The chain is built from TRBV28 and TRBJ2-2; 8 bases agree with TRBD2. With V trimmed by 4 bases and J by 6 bases, 7 bases remained unmatched. The CDR3 runs to 15 residues. From germline, CDR1 is MDHEN and CDR2 SYDVKM. CDR3 in amino acids: CASSSPPGGSGELFF. CDR3 DNA: TGTGCCAGCAGTTCCCCCCCGGGAGGGTCCGGGGAGCTGTTTTTT.

The rearrangement links TRBV9 to TRBJ2-5, with 9 bases lining up with TRBD2. The V and J ends lost 3 bases and 0 bases, in that order; junction bases with no gene match: 9. In germline, CDR1 is SGDLS, CDR2 YYNGEE. CDR3 length equals 17 residues. For the CDR3, the DNA is TGTGCCAGCAGCGGGACCTATAGCGGGAGTTACCAAGAGACCCAGTACTTC. It yields the protein CASSGTYSGSYQETQYF.

J is TRBJ2-1 and V is TRBV11-3; unclear D gene. This CDR3 has 15 residues. The germline V and J ends were trimmed by 0 bases and 9 bases, with 15 bases remaining between them. Germline V CDR1 and CDR2: SGHNT, YENEEA. The CDR3 here is CASSLDPTPSREQFF. CDR3 nucleotides: TGTGCCAGCAGCTTAGATCCCACCCCGTCTCGTGAGCAGTTCTTC.

The DNA for the CDR3 is TGTGCCAGCAGCCCGGGACTACGGAGAGGGAATGAGCAGTTCTTC. It translates to CASSPGLRRGNEQFF. This chain joins TRBV5-4 and TRBJ2-1, with 7 bases that match TRBD2. V lost 4 bases to trimming and J lost 7 bases; unmatched junction nucleotides: 11. The CDR3 has 15 residues. Germline CDR1 reads SGHNT; CDR2 reads YYREEE (reference sequence). Full variable domain (outside the CDR3, taken from reference TRBV5-4 and TRBJ2-1): ETGVTQSPTHLIKTRGQQVTLRCSSQSGHNTVSWYQQALGQGPQFIFQYYREEENGRGNFPPRFSGLQFPNYSSELNVNALELDDSALYLCASSPGLRRGNEQFFGPGTRLTVL.

Comment on this clone: The same CDR3 is also encoded by other DNA sequences in this sample. The rearrangement joins TRBV29-1 to TRBJ2-7; 8 nucleotides line up with TRBD1. V trimming: 7 bases; J trimming: 5 bases; junction bases outside the gene matches: 4. Germline loops: CDR1 SQVTM, CDR2 ANQGSEA. This CDR3 has 11 amino acids. CDR3 DNA: TGCAGCGCCGGACAGGGTAACGAGCAGTACTTC. It translates to CSAGQGNEQYF.

This clone has more than one count but fewer than ten. The CDR3 spells CASSLARGGDNEQFF. CDR3 in DNA: TGCGCCAGCAGCTTGGCCCGCGGCGGGGACAATGAGCAGTTCTTC. The rearrangement joins TRBV5-1 to TRBJ2-1; the D gene is possibly TRBD2 (6 bases). Trimming shortened V by 0 bases and J by 5 bases, and 12 bases separated the two germline ends. CDR1 SGHRS and CDR2 YFSETQ come from the germline V gene. The CDR3 totals 15 residues.

This chain uses TRBV28 with TRBJ1-6; D remains ambiguous. Germline CDR1 MDHEN, CDR2 SYDVKM. Between the trimmed V and J ends, which lost 4 bases and 6 bases, there was a span of 13 bases. The CDR3 is made up of 15 amino acids. CDR3 sequence: CASSSPSTSNSPLHF. As DNA, the CDR3 is TGTGCCAGCAGTTCCCCCTCTACCAGTAATTCACCCCTCCACTTT. Supplemented by reference TRBV28 and TRBJ1-6, the full variable domain reads DVKVTQSSRYLVKRTGEKVFLECVQDMDHENMFWYRQDPGLGLRLIYFSYDVKMKEKGDIPEGYSVSREKKERFSLILESASTNQTSMYLCASSSPSTSNSPLHFGNGTRLTVT.

Comment on this clone: Other DNA sequences in this specimen translate into the identical CDR3. The rearrangement links TRBV5-1 to TRBJ1-3; TRBD1 aligns across 9 bases. Germline lookup yields CDR1 SGHRS and CDR2 YFSETQ. The CDR3 is 16 residues long. Trimming cost V 2 bases and J 1 base; bases outside gene matches: 4. This CDR3 is CASSLQGASSGNTIYF. CDR3 DNA: TGCGCCAGCAGCTTACAGGGGGCGTCTTCTGGAAACACCATATATTTT.

The V call is TRBV29-1, the J call TRBJ1-1, with D unclear. The CDR3 extends over 11 amino acids. CDR1 is SQVTM, CDR2 ANQGSEA, per germline. V lost 6 bases to trimming and J lost 1 base, with 6 bases between them. As DNA, the CDR3 is TGCAGCGTGCGGAGGAACACTGAAGCTTTCTTT. Residues: CSVRRNTEAFF.

The rearrangement links TRBV7-9 to TRBJ2-1; 7 bases map to TRBD2. The V segment lost 1 base and the J segment 8 bases; nucleotides outside the gene matches: 8. Germline assignment: CDR1 SEHNR and CDR2 FQNEAQ (reference sequence). The CDR3 is 15 residues long. The CDR3 coding sequence is TGTGCCAGCAGCTTAGGGGGGGGGTCACCCGATGAGCAGTTCTTC. This translates into CASSLGGGSPDEQFF.

This clone was detected once. The chain is built from TRBV7-9 and TRBJ2-6, with D hard to call. CDR3 length: 14 amino acids. Germline-derived CDR1 and CDR2 are SEHNR and FQNEAQ (reference sequence). The DNA of the CDR3 is TGTGCAGGCCCCCGGAGCCCTGGGGCCAACGTCCTGACTTTC. It specifies CAGPRSPGANVLTF.

Here the CDR3 reads CASSQPRQGSYEQYF. The CDR3 coding sequence is TGCGCCAGCAGCCAACCCCGACAGGGTTCCTACGAGCAGTACTTC. The chain carries TRBV4-1 and TRBJ2-7; 7 positions match TRBD1. The CDR3 covers 15 residues. From germline, CDR1 is MGHRA and CDR2 YSYEKL. The V segment lost 2 bases and the J segment 1 base; nucleotides outside the gene matches: 5.

The chain links TRBV27 to TRBJ2-7; D perhaps matches TRBD1 (7 bases). The CDR3 totals 17 residues. The V gene's germline CDR1 is MNHEY and CDR2 SMNVEV (reference sequence). V gave up 5 bases and J gave up 2 bases, with 22 bases separating them. As DNA, the CDR3 is TGTGCCAGCAGTCAGCAGGGGGGTCGATTGCAAACCTACGAGCAGTACTTC. Translation gives CASSQQGGRLQTYEQYF.

The rearrangement links TRBV5-1 to TRBJ2-2; 9 bases map to TRBD2. Per the germline V gene, CDR1 is SGHRS and CDR2 is YFSETQ. The V and J ends lost 4 bases and 3 bases, in that order; junction bases with no gene match: 19. The length of the CDR3 is 20 residues. In nucleotides, the CDR3 is TGCGCCAGCAGCAACCCGCCCGGGACTAGCTTGCTCACGGACACCGGGGAGCTGTTTTTT. Its protein product is CASSNPPGTSLLTDTGELFF.

This chain connects TRBV18 to TRBJ1-4; D gene unclear. The CDR3 is 13 amino acids. V lost 3 bases, J lost 7 bases, and 9 bases lay in between. The germline V gene encodes CDR1 KGHSH and CDR2 LQKENI. In DNA, the CDR3 is TGTGCCAGCTCACCGAACTGGGGTGAAAAACTGTTTTTT. Its protein is CASSPNWGEKLFF.

J is TRBJ2-3 and V is TRBV9, with a weak D call TRBD2 (6 bases). V lost 4 bases and J 3 bases, leaving 18 bases between the germline ends. CDR1 SGDLS and CDR2 YYNGEE come from the germline V gene. This CDR3 is 16 amino acids long. CDR3 loop: CASSPRERPNTDTQYF. CDR3 in DNA: TGTGCCAGCAGCCCTCGGGAGCGGCCCAATACAGATACGCAGTATTTT.

Concerning this clone: Other nucleotide sequences in the sample specify the same CDR3. The V and J genes are TRBV5-1 and TRBJ1-1, with D tentatively TRBD1 (6 bases). The V end lost 4 bases, the J end lost 1 base, and 8 bases lay between the germline ends. Per the germline V gene, CDR1 is SGHRS and CDR2 is YFSETQ. The CDR3 contains 13 residues. CDR3 in amino acids: CASSQGSNTEAFF. The CDR3 DNA reads TGCGCCAGCAGCCAGGGGTCGAACACTGAAGCTTTCTTT.

This rearrangement joins TRBV30 to TRBJ1-2, with D unclear. Germline-derived CDR1 and CDR2 are GTSNPN and SVGIG (reference sequence). V gave up 1 base and J gave up 8 bases, with 8 bases separating them. The CDR3 consists of 11 residues. CDR3 DNA: TGTGCCTGGAGTGCTTCAACAGGCTACACCTTC. Amino acids: CAWSASTGYTF.

CDR3 amino acids: CASSPSKPTQYF. CDR3 in DNA: TGCGCCAGCAGCCCCTCAAAGCCGACCCAGTACTTC. The rearrangement joins TRBV5-1 to TRBJ2-5, with D unclear. CDR1 SGHRS and CDR2 YFSETQ come from the germline V gene. This CDR3 has 12 amino acids. Trimming shortened V by 4 bases and J by 7 bases, and 11 bases separated the two germline ends.